The 27 T cell receptor beta chains below all came from one sample that was sequenced in a study of blood T cell repertoires in COVID-19. Data came from immunoSEQ multiplex PCR; TCRdb stores just in-frame clones and leaves some out. The data show roughly 90,000 clones, 75% to 90% seen once. The sample taken for sequencing was peripheral blood. The receptors shown here come from a woman aged 80 or over with active COVID-19.

The chain has TRBV7-2 and TRBJ2-5; perhaps TRBD2 as D (6 bases). CDR3 length equals 14 residues. Germline CDR1 SGHTA, CDR2 FQGNSA. V lost 8 bases and J lost 5, with 18 bases in between. CDR3 residues: CASVSGRAGETQYF. For the CDR3, the DNA is TGTGCCAGCGTTTCCGGGCGGGCGGGGGAGACCCAGTACTTC.

This chain connects TRBV7-2 to TRBJ2-5; 12 positions agree with TRBD2. The CDR3 runs to 15 residues. V shed 5 bases, J shed 4 bases, and the junction held 5 bases outside the gene matches. From germline, CDR1 is SGHTA and CDR2 FQGNSA. DNA for the CDR3: TGTGCCAGCAGCCTGACTAGCGGGAGTAGAGAGACCCAGTACTTC. Protein product: CASSLTSGSRETQYF.

The chain joins TRBV7-2 to TRBJ1-2; no firm D call. The CDR3 totals 14 residues. From germline, CDR1 is SGHTA and CDR2 FQGNSA. The germline V and J ends were trimmed by 5 bases and 4 bases, with 14 bases remaining between them. CDR3 residues: CASSLGLQSYGYTF. In DNA form, the CDR3 reads TGTGCCAGCAGCCTCGGACTCCAGTCCTATGGCTACACCTTC.

This rearrangement joins TRBV6-2 or TRBV6-3 to TRBJ1-2; 9 bases agree with TRBD1. Germline loops: CDR1 MNHEY, CDR2 SVGEGT. The V gene end was trimmed by 2 bases and the J gene end by 8 bases; junction bases not matched to a gene: 9. The CDR3 is 15 amino acids. Here the CDR3 DNA reads TGTGCCAGCAGTTACCAAAGGGACAGGGAACGAGGCTACACCTTC. Encoded protein: CASSYQRDRERGYTF.

This sequence joins TRBV5-8 and TRBJ1-2; 7 bases agree with TRBD1. V dropped 4 bases and J dropped 8; count of bases not matched to a gene: 8. The CDR3 loop spans 13 amino acids. Germline V gene lookup returns CDR1 SGHTS and CDR2 YDEGEE. The CDR3 DNA sequence: TGTGCCAGCAGCCGGGGACAGCTCTGGGGCTACACCTTC. Protein: CASSRGQLWGYTF.

The chain uses TRBV3-1 (or the pseudogene TRBV3-2) and TRBJ2-2; 9 nucleotides agree with TRBD2. The germline gives CDR1 LGHDT, CDR2 YNNKEL (reference sequence). The junction had 5 bases not matched to a gene; V was cut back by 2 bases and J by 4 bases. The CDR3 covers 16 residues. The DNA for the CDR3 is TGTGCCAGCAGCCAACCTAGCGGGGTCGGCACCGGGGAGCTGTTTTTT. Residues: CASSQPSGVGTGELFF.

The chain uses TRBV18 and TRBJ2-2; 11 positions agree with TRBD1. Germline-derived CDR1 and CDR2 are KGHSH and LQKENI. This CDR3 has 15 amino acids. V shed 2 bases and J 5 bases; nucleotides not matched to a gene: 1. The DNA for the CDR3 is TGTGCCAGCTCACCAGGACAGGGGGCAACCGGGGAGCTGTTTTTT. As protein: CASSPGQGATGELFF.

This rearrangement joins TRBV11-1 to TRBJ2-7; TRBD2 matches 10 bases. After removal of 3 bases from V and 4 bases from J, the junction contained 9 bases not matched to a gene. The CDR3 has 16 residues. The germline CDR1 and CDR2 sequences are SGHAT and FQDESV (reference sequence). The CDR3 sequence is CASSFQLSSGGYEQYF. The CDR3 DNA is TGTGCCAGCAGCTTTCAGTTGTCTAGCGGGGGATACGAGCAGTACTTC.

Remarks on this clone: Other DNA variants within this sample encode the same CDR3. The chain uses TRBV5-4 and TRBJ2-5, with 11 nucleotides matching TRBD1. Germline V lookup: CDR1 SGHNT, CDR2 YYREEE (reference sequence). V lost 4 bases, J lost 5 bases, and 7 bases stayed unmatched. The CDR3 is 15 amino acids. The CDR3 here is CASSPRTGGRETQYF. Written as DNA, the CDR3 is TGTGCCAGCAGCCCTAGGACAGGGGGCAGGGAGACCCAGTACTTC.

This sequence joins TRBV7-3 and TRBJ2-2; 10 nucleotides agree with TRBD1. The trim removed 5 bases at V and 3 bases at J, leaving 6 bases unmatched. CDR1 is SGHTA and CDR2 is FQGTGA in the germline V gene. This CDR3 is built from 16 residues. The CDR3 spells CASSPGQGSHTGELFF. DNA of the CDR3: TGTGCCAGCAGCCCGGGACAGGGGTCGCACACCGGGGAGCTGTTTTTT.

V and J are TRBV11-2 and TRBJ2-3, with 7 bases identical to TRBD2. Germline V gene data show CDR1 as SGHAT and CDR2 as FQNNGV. The V and J ends lost 1 base and 4 bases, in that order; junction bases with no gene match: 5. This CDR3 region has 15 residues. The CDR3 nucleotides are TGTGCCAGCAGCTTAGGCGGGAGCATCCCAGATACGCAGTATTTT. Protein: CASSLGGSIPDTQYF.

The genes are TRBV6-5 and TRBJ2-5; TRBD1 is a possible D gene (5 bases). V lost 4 bases, J lost 5 bases, and 14 bases lay in between. CDR1 and CDR2 from the germline V gene are MNHEY and SVGAGI. This CDR3 region has 14 residues. The CDR3 DNA reads as TGTGCCAGCAGTTTAACCCAGGGTAGGGAGACCCAGTACTTC. Its protein is CASSLTQGRETQYF.

J is TRBJ1-1 and V is TRBV5-6; a weak D match, TRBD1 (5 bases). Looked up from germline, CDR1 is SGHDT and CDR2 is YYEEEE. The CDR3 runs 14 residues. Trimming pared 4 bases from V and 3 bases from J, leaving 13 bases between. The CDR3 DNA sequence: TGTGCCAGCAGCCCTGGCGGGGGGGACACTGAAGCTTTCTTT. Translating gives CASSPGGGDTEAFF.

This rearrangement joins TRBV6-5 to TRBJ1-1; tentative D call: TRBD1 (5 bases). This CDR3 contains 12 residues. Per germline, CDR1 MNHEY and CDR2 SVGAGI. The V and J ends lost 2 bases and 8 bases respectively, with 9 bases between them. Here the CDR3 reads CASSYGTEEAFF. CDR3 sequence (DNA): TGTGCCAGCAGTTACGGGACTGAGGAAGCTTTCTTT.

The J gene is TRBJ2-7, the V gene TRBV28; 8 positions agree with TRBD1. Germline V gives CDR1 MDHEN, CDR2 SYDVKM. The V and J ends lost 5 bases and 0 bases, in that order; junction bases with no gene match: 6. CDR3 length equals 15 residues. The CDR3 bases are TGTGCCAGCAGTCCCGGGACAGGCGTCTCCTACGAGCAGTACTTC. Amino acids: CASSPGTGVSYEQYF.

This clone occurred once. The CDR3 region has the DNA TGTGCCAGCAAACCTAGCGTTATATCAGATACGCAGTATTTT. Translating gives CASKPSVISDTQYF. The chain joins TRBV27 to TRBJ2-3, with D perhaps matching TRBD2 (6 bases). The CDR3 consists of 14 residues. Germline V gives CDR1 MNHEY, CDR2 SMNVEV (reference sequence). V shed 7 bases and J shed 4 bases, with 15 bases lying between them.

This clone was counted a single time. The genes are TRBV4-3 and TRBJ1-1; 7 nucleotides match TRBD1. Germline trimming cut 0 bases from V and 0 bases from J; bases unmatched to any gene: 7. Germline CDR1 LGHNA, CDR2 YSLEER. The CDR3 is made up of 17 amino acids. The CDR3 here is CASSQDFIGQVNTEAFF. CDR3 sequence (DNA): TGCGCCAGCAGCCAAGATTTTATCGGACAGGTGAACACTGAAGCTTTCTTT.

The chain is built from TRBV30 and TRBJ1-3; D not resolved. This CDR3 has 14 amino acids. Per germline, CDR1 GTSNPN and CDR2 SVGIG (reference sequence). Trimming removed 1 base from V and 3 bases from J, with 10 bases in between. The CDR3 reads CAWSGVPGGNTIYF. In DNA form, the CDR3 reads TGTGCCTGGAGTGGGGTGCCAGGTGGAAACACCATATATTTT. Variable domain in full (rest from reference TRBV30 and TRBJ1-3): SQTIHQWPATLVQPVGSPLSLECTVEGTSNPNLYWYRQAAGRGLQLLFYSVGIGQISSEVPQNLSASRPQDRQFILSSKKLLLSDSGFYLCAWSGVPGGNTIYFGEGSWLTVV.

The chain joins TRBV29-1 to TRBJ2-7; 7 nucleotides agree with TRBD2. V dropped 6 bases and J dropped 4; count of bases not matched to a gene: 15. Looked up from germline, CDR1 is SQVTM and CDR2 is ANQGSEA. The CDR3 is 15 residues long. The CDR3 DNA is TGCAGCGTCTTGGGGGGGGAGGGGCCGGATTACGAGCAGTACTTC. Translated, it gives CSVLGGEGPDYEQYF.

This clone was picked up a small number of times. The V gene is TRBV10-3, the J gene TRBJ2-7; 7 nucleotides align to TRBD2. The CDR3 totals 13 residues. Germline V lookup: CDR1 ENHRY, CDR2 SYGVKD. V lost 7 bases to trimming and J lost 0 bases; unmatched junction nucleotides: 3. CDR3 region: CAINGGSSYEQYF. CDR3 nucleotides: TGTGCCATCAACGGCGGGAGCTCCTACGAGCAGTACTTC.

V usage is TRBV11-2 and J usage is TRBJ2-1; TRBD1 matches 8 bases. This CDR3 region has 15 residues. Germline lookup yields CDR1 SGHAT and CDR2 FQNNGV. V was pared by 5 bases and J by 7 bases, with 10 bases of the junction left unmatched. In DNA form, the CDR3 reads TGTGCCAGCAGCCCTCCAGGGGGCCTTTGGAATGAGCAGTTCTTC. Protein sequence: CASSPPGGLWNEQFF.

The V call is TRBV4-3, the J call TRBJ2-5; 8 positions match TRBD1. CDR3 size: 15 residues. Germline trimming cut 4 bases from V and 5 bases from J; bases unmatched to any gene: 9. Germline lookup yields CDR1 LGHNA and CDR2 YSLEER. Written as DNA, the CDR3 is TGCGCCAGCAGCCGACTCAGGGGGCCTGGGGAGACCCAGTACTTC. Translation gives CASSRLRGPGETQYF.

The chain links TRBV10-3 to TRBJ2-1; TRBD1 is a possible D gene (7 bases). From germline, CDR1 is ENHRY and CDR2 SYGVKD. The CDR3 has 16 residues. Trimming removed 6 bases at V and 2 bases at J, with 17 bases between. CDR3: CAIRRAGQKTYNEQFF. As DNA, the CDR3 is TGTGCCATCAGAAGGGCGGGACAGAAGACCTACAATGAGCAGTTCTTC.

This clone was picked up one time. The chain has TRBV18 and TRBJ2-7; 11 bases line up with TRBD2. CDR1 is KGHSH, CDR2 LQKENI, per germline. V gave up 2 bases and J gave up 0 bases; unmatched junction bases: 3. The CDR3 loop spans 16 amino acids. The DNA for the CDR3 is TGTGCCAGCTCACCAGGGACTAGCGGTTCCTCCTACGAGCAGTACTTC. This codes for CASSPGTSGSSYEQYF.

The chain is built from TRBV3-1 (or the pseudogene TRBV3-2) and TRBJ1-2; a weak D match, TRBD1 (5 bases). The V and J ends lost 3 bases and 2 bases respectively, with 7 bases between them. The CDR3 spans 13 residues. Germline-derived CDR1 and CDR2 are LGHDT and YNNKEL (reference sequence). CDR3 sequence: CASSHQGNYGYTF. CDR3 nucleotide sequence: TGTGCCAGCAGCCACCAGGGAAACTATGGCTACACCTTC.

Only a few counts were recorded for this clone. The chain uses TRBV7-9 and TRBJ2-7, with TRBD2 as a possible D gene (6 bases). This CDR3 region has 15 residues. The ends were cut back, 1 base at V and 0 bases at J, with 10 bases in the middle. CDR1 is SEHNR and CDR2 is FQNEAQ in the germline V gene (reference sequence). The CDR3 nucleotides read TGTGCCAGCAGCTTAGAGGGACTGAGCTCCTACGAGCAGTACTTC. Translated: CASSLEGLSSYEQYF.

This clone came up once. This chain connects TRBV6-6 to TRBJ1-5; D not resolved. The CDR3 loop spans 13 amino acids. V dropped 0 bases and J dropped 4 bases, with 4 bases sitting between them. Germline CDR1 MNHNY, CDR2 SVGAGI (reference sequence). The CDR3 sequence is CASSYSSNQPQHF. The CDR3 region has the DNA TGTGCCAGCAGTTACTCTTCGAATCAGCCCCAGCATTTT.